This is a list of T cell receptor beta chains from one sample in a study of cytomegalovirus exposure and HLA in healthy donors. The protocol was immunoSEQ multiplex PCR, while the TCRdb copy is restricted to in-frame clones and leaves out a portion. Of under 250,000 clones in the sample, around 80% are singletons; the top ten hold 0.95% to 1.5%. What was sequenced was PBMCs. The receptors here all came from a woman aged 25 to 39 in good health and CMV-seronegative. Both conserved end residues are part of each CDR3.

>TRBV5-1|TRBJ2-7
CASSLLTGMVYEQYF
>TRBV9|TRBJ2-7
CASSVDPGGGPYEQYF
>TRBV18|TRBJ2-7
CASSPRTDNYEQYF
>TRBV6-6|TRBJ2-3
CASRDSAINTDTQYF
>TRBV2|TRBJ1-1
CASSEMGLGTEAFF
>TRBV27|TRBJ2-7
CASSLSPGLTSYEQYF
>TRBV19|TRBJ1-5
CASKRDRGTGNQPQHF
>TRBV18|TRBJ2-7
CASSPWTSGAYEQYF
>TRBV5-1|TRBJ1-1
CASSLVPGEGNEAFF
>TRBV28|TRBJ2-3
CASTPWGTTDTQYF
>TRBV27|TRBJ2-1
CASSLGFPTHNEQFF
>TRBV6-5|TRBJ1-1
CASRGTGRLSEAFF
>TRBV2|TRBJ2-5
CASSAGGGARETQYF